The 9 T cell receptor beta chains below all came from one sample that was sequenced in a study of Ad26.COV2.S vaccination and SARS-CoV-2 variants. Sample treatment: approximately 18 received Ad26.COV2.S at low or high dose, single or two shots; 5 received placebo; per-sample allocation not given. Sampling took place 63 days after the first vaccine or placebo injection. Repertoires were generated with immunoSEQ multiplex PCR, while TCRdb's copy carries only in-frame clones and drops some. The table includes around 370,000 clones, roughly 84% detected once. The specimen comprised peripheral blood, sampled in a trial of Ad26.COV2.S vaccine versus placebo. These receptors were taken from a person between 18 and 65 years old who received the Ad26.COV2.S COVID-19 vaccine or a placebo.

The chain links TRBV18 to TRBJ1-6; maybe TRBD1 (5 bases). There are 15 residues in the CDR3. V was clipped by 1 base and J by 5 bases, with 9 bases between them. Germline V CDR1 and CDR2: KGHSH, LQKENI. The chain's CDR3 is CASSPLRDDNSPLHF. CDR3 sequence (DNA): TGTGCCAGCTCACCACTCAGGGACGATAATTCACCCCTCCACTTT.

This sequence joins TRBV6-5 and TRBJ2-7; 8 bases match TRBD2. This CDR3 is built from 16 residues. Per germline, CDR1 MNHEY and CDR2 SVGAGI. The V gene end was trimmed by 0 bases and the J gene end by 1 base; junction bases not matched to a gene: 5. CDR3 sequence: CASSYSSAGESYEQYF. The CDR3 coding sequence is TGTGCCAGCAGTTACTCATCAGCGGGGGAATCCTACGAGCAGTACTTC.

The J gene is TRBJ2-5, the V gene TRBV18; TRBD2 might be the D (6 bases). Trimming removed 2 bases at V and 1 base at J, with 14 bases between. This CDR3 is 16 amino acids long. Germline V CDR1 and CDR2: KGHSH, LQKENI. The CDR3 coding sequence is TGTGCCAGCTCACCAATGACCGGGAGCGGCCAAGAGACCCAGTACTTC. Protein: CASSPMTGSGQETQYF.

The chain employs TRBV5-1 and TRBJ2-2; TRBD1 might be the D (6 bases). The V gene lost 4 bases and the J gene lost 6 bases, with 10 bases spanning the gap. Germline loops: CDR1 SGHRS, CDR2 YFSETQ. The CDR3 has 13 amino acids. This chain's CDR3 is CASSNTGPGELFF. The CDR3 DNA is TGCGCCAGCAGCAATACAGGGCCCGGGGAGCTGTTTTTT. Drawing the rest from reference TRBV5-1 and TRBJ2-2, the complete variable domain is KAGVTQTPRYLIKTRGQQVTLSCSPISGHRSVSWYQQTPGQGLQFLFEYFSETQRNKGNFPGRFSGRQFSNSRSEMNVSTLELGDSALYLCASSNTGPGELFFGEGSRLTVL.

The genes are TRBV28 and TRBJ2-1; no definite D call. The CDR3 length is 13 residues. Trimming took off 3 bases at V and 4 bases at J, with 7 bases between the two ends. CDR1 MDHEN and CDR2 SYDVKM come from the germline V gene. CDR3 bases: TGTGCCAGCAGTTTGATGGGTTACAATGAGCAGTTCTTC. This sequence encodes CASSLMGYNEQFF.

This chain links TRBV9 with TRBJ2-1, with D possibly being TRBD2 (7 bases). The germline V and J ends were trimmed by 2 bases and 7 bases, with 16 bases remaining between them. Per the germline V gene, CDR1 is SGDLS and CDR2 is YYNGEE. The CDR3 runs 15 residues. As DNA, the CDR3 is TGTGCCAGCAGCGTGGGGGGGCCATTCAGGAATGAGCAGTTCTTC. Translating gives CASSVGGPFRNEQFF.

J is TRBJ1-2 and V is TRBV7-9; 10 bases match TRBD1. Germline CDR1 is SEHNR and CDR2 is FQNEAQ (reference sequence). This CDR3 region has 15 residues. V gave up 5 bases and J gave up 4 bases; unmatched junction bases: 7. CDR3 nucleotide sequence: TGTGCCAGCAGCCGCCAGGACAGGGGGATCTATGGCTACACCTTC. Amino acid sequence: CASSRQDRGIYGYTF.

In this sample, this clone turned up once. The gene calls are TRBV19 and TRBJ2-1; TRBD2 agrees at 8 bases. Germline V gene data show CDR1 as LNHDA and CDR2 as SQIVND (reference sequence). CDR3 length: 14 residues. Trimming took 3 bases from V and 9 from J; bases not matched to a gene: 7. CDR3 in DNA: TGTGCCAGTAGTATGGGACTAGAATTAGGTGAGCAGTTCTTC. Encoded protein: CASSMGLELGEQFF.

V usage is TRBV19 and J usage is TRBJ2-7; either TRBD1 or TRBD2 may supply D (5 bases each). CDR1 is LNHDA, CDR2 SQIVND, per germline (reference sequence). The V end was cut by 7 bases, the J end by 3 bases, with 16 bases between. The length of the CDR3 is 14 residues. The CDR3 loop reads CASKPGTAGYEQYF. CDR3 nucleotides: TGTGCCAGTAAGCCTGGGACGGCTGGCTACGAGCAGTACTTC. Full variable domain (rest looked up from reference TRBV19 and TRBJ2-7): DGGITQSPKYLFRKEGQNVTLSCEQNLNHDAMYWYRQDPGQGLRLIYYSQIVNDFQKGDIAEGYSVSREKKESFPLTVTSAQKNPTAFYLCASKPGTAGYEQYFGPGTRLTVT.